The sequence of this T cell receptor beta chain was determined in a study of T cell responses to AZD1222 COVID-19 vaccine. Germline lookup yields CDR1 SGHTA and CDR2 FQGNSA. Trimming left V 0 bases short and J 4 bases short, with 13 bases between. The CDR3 extends over 15 amino acids. Produced via immunoSEQ multiplex PCR; TCRdb's table is partial and in-frame only. The sample shows 150,000 to 180,000 clones, 87% of them seen only once. V gene TRBV7-2 combines with J gene TRBJ2-7, with D perhaps matching TRBD2 (6 bases). The clonotype comes from an adult who received the AZD1222 COVID-19 vaccine. The sequences come from peripheral blood, collected 28 days after the second AZD1222 dose. CDR3 amino acids: CASSLAPGVSYEQYF. In DNA form, the CDR3 reads TGTGCCAGCAGCTTAGCCCCGGGAGTCAGTTACGAGCAGTACTTC.